A selection of T cell receptor beta chains follows, all from one sample in a study of shared clonotypes between healthy human individuals. Here immunoSEQ multiplex PCR was the method, and the copy in TCRdb shows in-frame clones only, minus some. The sample yields roughly 500,000 clones, about four fifths seen once. The sequencing input was PBMCs. These receptors all stem from a woman between 40 and 50 years old in good health. Some clones in this sample may be carry-over from other donors' samples. Each CDR3 is given with its conserved first and last residue. D genes are given only for firm matches. Clone size is shown for a subset of rows, as once, few, many or a class of expanded clone.

D gene: .; clone size: few; V gene: TRBV6-5; J gene: TRBJ1-1; CDR3 DNA: TGTGCCAGCAGTTACTCGAGTAGCTACCCTGAAGCTTTCTTT; CDR3 protein: CASSYSSSYPEAFF
D gene: .; clone size: once; V gene: TRBV6-5; J gene: TRBJ1-1; CDR3 DNA: TGTGCCAGCACCTCGCCGGCCCTGAACACTGAAGCTTTCTTT; CDR3 protein: CASTSPALNTEAFF
D gene: .; clone size: .; V gene: TRBV14; J gene: TRBJ2-1; CDR3 DNA: TGTGCCAGCAGCGAGGGTAGACGGCGCCTGGCGGGACGATCGGTTGGGAAGTTCTTC; CDR3 protein: CASSEGRRRLAGRSVGKFF
D gene: .; clone size: .; V gene: TRBV15; J gene: TRBJ2-1; CDR3 DNA: TGTGCCACCAGCGAGGGGGCGACTAGCAGTGAGCAGTTCTTC; CDR3 protein: CATSEGATSSEQFF
D gene: .; clone size: .; V gene: TRBV7-6; J gene: TRBJ2-5; CDR3 DNA: TGTGCCAGCAGCCCACCGGGCGAGAAGGAGACCCAGTACTTC; CDR3 protein: CASSPPGEKETQYF
D gene: .; clone size: .; V gene: TRBV7-2; J gene: TRBJ2-1; CDR3 DNA: TGTGCCAGCAGCTTACCACGGTTACCCTCCTACAATGAGCAGTTCTTC; CDR3 protein: CASSLPRLPSYNEQFF
D gene: .; clone size: many; V gene: TRBV6-5; J gene: TRBJ2-7; CDR3 DNA: TGTGCCAGCAGTTCGGGACCTAACCATAAGCAGTACTTC; CDR3 protein: CASSSGPNHKQYF
D gene: .; clone size: .; V gene: TRBV7-9; J gene: TRBJ2-1; CDR3 DNA: TGTGCCAGCAGCTTAGTTGGGGAACAGGGAAAGCAGTTCTTC; CDR3 protein: CASSLVGEQGKQFF
D gene: .; clone size: .; V gene: TRBV10-1; J gene: TRBJ2-7; CDR3 DNA: TGCGCCAGCAGTGCGACAGCGATCTACGAGCAGTACTTC; CDR3 protein: CASSATAIYEQYF
D gene: .; clone size: .; V gene: TRBV28; J gene: TRBJ2-1; CDR3 DNA: TGTGCCAGCAGTTTGGCAGGACAGGAGCAGTTCTTC; CDR3 protein: CASSLAGQEQFF
D gene: .; clone size: .; V gene: TRBV5-1; J gene: TRBJ2-7; CDR3 DNA: TGCGCCAGCAGCCGCTCGGGAAACGACGAGCAGTACTTC; CDR3 protein: CASSRSGNDEQYF
D gene: .; clone size: .; V gene: TRBV6-6; J gene: TRBJ2-2; CDR3 DNA: TGTGCCAGCAGTTATAGTGGACTCCAGAACACCGGGGAGCTGTTTTTT; CDR3 protein: CASSYSGLQNTGELFF
D gene: .; clone size: .; V gene: TRBV27; J gene: TRBJ2-1; CDR3 DNA: TGTGCCAGCAGTTTATCGTTGGGCCGGGGCTATGAGCAGTTCTTC; CDR3 protein: CASSLSLGRGYEQFF
D gene: TRBD1; clone size: .; V gene: TRBV15; J gene: TRBJ1-2; CDR3 DNA: TGTGCCACCAGCCGAGGGGGCGGGGGAGGCTATGGCTACACCTTC; CDR3 protein: CATSRGGGGGYGYTF
D gene: .; clone size: .; V gene: TRBV11-3; J gene: TRBJ2-2; CDR3 DNA: TGTGCCAGCAGAGGGGGAGGGCCAACCGGGGAGCTGTTTTTT; CDR3 protein: CASRGGGPTGELFF
D gene: TRBD1; clone size: few; V gene: TRBV14; J gene: TRBJ2-7; CDR3 DNA: TGTGCCAGCAGCCTGGGACAGCAACCTACGGGGCAGTACTTC; CDR3 protein: CASSLGQQPTGQYF
D gene: TRBD1; clone size: few; V gene: TRBV5-1; J gene: TRBJ1-1; CDR3 DNA: TGCGCCAGCAGCTTGCGAGACAGGGGACGCGTGAACACTGAAGCTTTCTTT; CDR3 protein: CASSLRDRGRVNTEAFF
D gene: TRBD2; clone size: .; V gene: TRBV5-6; J gene: TRBJ2-1; CDR3 DNA: TGTGCCAGCACCTTCGGACTAGCGGGAGCCAATGAGCAGTTCTTC; CDR3 protein: CASTFGLAGANEQFF
D gene: TRBD2; clone size: once; V gene: TRBV5-4; J gene: TRBJ2-1; CDR3 DNA: TGTGCCAGCAGCCCGGAAGGCGGGAGTTACAATGAGCAGTTCTTC; CDR3 protein: CASSPEGGSYNEQFF
D gene: .; clone size: .; V gene: TRBV2; J gene: TRBJ1-3; CDR3 DNA: TGTGCCGTCGGGGTCTCTGGAAACACCATATATTTT; CDR3 protein: CAVGVSGNTIYF
D gene: TRBD1; clone size: .; V gene: TRBV27; J gene: TRBJ2-3; CDR3 DNA: TGTGCCAGCAGTCCGGGACAGGGCACAGATACGCAGTATTTT; CDR3 protein: CASSPGQGTDTQYF
D gene: .; clone size: .; V gene: TRBV10-3; J gene: TRBJ2-5; CDR3 DNA: TGTGCCACAAACCCGGACAGAGACCAAGAGACCCAGTACTTC; CDR3 protein: CATNPDRDQETQYF
D gene: TRBD2; clone size: .; V gene: TRBV10-3; J gene: TRBJ2-5; CDR3 DNA: TGTGCCATCAGGTCTAGCGGGGGGGAGTGGGAGACCCAGTACTTC; CDR3 protein: CAIRSSGGEWETQYF
D gene: TRBD1; clone size: .; V gene: TRBV27; J gene: TRBJ2-7; CDR3 DNA: TGTGCCAGCAGTTTCCGGACAGGCTTCCCCTACGAGCAGTACTTC; CDR3 protein: CASSFRTGFPYEQYF
D gene: .; clone size: .; V gene: TRBV28; J gene: TRBJ2-1; CDR3 DNA: TGTGCCAGCAGTTTACCGGCCCGGGGACAGTTCTTC; CDR3 protein: CASSLPARGQFF
D gene: .; clone size: .; V gene: TRBV5-6; J gene: TRBJ2-7; CDR3 DNA: TGTGCCAGCAGCTTGGGCGGGGTCCCCTACGAGCAGTACTTC; CDR3 protein: CASSLGGVPYEQYF